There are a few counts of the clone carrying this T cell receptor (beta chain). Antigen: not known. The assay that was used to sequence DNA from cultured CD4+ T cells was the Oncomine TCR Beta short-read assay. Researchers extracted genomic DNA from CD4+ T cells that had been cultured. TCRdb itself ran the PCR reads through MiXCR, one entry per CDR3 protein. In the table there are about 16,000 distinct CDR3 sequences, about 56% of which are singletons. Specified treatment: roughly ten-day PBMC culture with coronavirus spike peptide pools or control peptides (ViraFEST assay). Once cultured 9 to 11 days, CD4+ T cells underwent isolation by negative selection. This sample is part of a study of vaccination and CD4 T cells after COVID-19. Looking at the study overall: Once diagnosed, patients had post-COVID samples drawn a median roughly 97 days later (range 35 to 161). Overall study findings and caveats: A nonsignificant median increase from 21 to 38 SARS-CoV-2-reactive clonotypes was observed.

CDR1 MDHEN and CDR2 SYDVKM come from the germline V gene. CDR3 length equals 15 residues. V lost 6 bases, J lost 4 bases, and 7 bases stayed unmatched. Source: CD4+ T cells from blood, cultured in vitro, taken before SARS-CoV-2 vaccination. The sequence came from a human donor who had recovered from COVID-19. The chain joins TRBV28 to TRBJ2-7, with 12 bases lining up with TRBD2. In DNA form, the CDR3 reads TGTGCCAGCAGCACGACTAGCGGGAGTGTTTACGAGCAGTACTTC. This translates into CASSTTSGSVYEQYF.